The present T cell receptor beta chain was sequenced within a study of OX40 agonist ivuxolimab in advanced cancers. At the level of the whole study: Ivuxolimab, which targeted the costimulatory receptor OX40 (CD134), was an agonistic, fully human IgG2 monoclonal antibody. Intravenous ivuxolimab was administered to patients every 2 weeks at six dose levels: 0.01, 0.1, 0.3, 1.5, 3 and 10 mg/kg. Of the roughly 52 dose-escalation patients, hepatocellular carcinoma was present in around 20, melanoma in roughly 15, renal cell carcinoma in 9 and head and neck cancer in 9. The dose-escalation cohort was over 70% male with a mean age of about 65 years, ranging from roughly 20 to 85. Patients were allowed to have had prior anti-PD-1, anti-PD-L1 or anti-CTLA-4 therapy, and approximately 43% of the dose-escalation patients had previously received checkpoint inhibitors. Three dose-escalation patients achieved partial responses, one with hepatocellular carcinoma and two with cutaneous melanoma. The point of sequencing TCRbeta in the periphery was to test whether ivuxolimab changed TCR sequence diversity and drove clonal T-cell expansion. The paper reports the monotherapy dose-escalation portion (N of about 47 patients) of the phase I ivuxolimab trial.

The trial excluded patients who had a history of autoimmune disease or were on systemic immunosuppression. Peripheral blood for TCR sequencing was drawn from every dose cohort at baseline, at cycle 4 day 1 and at cycle 7 day 1. The samples were taken from a phase I, first-in-human, multicenter, open-label dose-escalation trial of ivuxolimab. Adults with locally advanced or metastatic melanoma, renal cell, hepatocellular, or head and neck squamous cell carcinoma were enrolled in the trial. Before TCR sequencing, CD4+ and CD8+ T cells were separately sorted from peripheral blood. Details on this clone: Its antigen target is currently unknown. No base quality information exists; no much larger clone differs at one position.

Results the study describes overall, beyond this receptor: After ivuxolimab, expanded clones were on average more numerous among CD8+ T cells than among CD4+ T cells. Low levels of normalized T-cell clonal expansion were also seen in some patients who did not respond. The antigen specificity of the clonally expanded peripheral T cells was not determined. At doses from 0.1 to 3.0 mg/kg, clonal expansion was seen in both CD4+ and CD8+ blood T cells between baseline and week 6. In the 0.1-3.0 mg/kg groups, partial responders had among the lowest normalized peripheral clonal expansion, particularly in CD8+ T cells.

V gives up 0 bases and J gives up 2 bases, and the segment between their germline ends measures 4 bases. In the germline V gene, CDR1 corresponds to SGHTA and CDR2 to FQGNSA. The CDR3 goes from the cysteine to the phenylalanine over 13 residues. Here the CDR3 DNA is all that survives: 39 bases in frame from base 1. Genomic DNA was isolated from the sorted cells so that the TCRbeta CDR3 region could be sequenced. The immunoSEQ Assay was used for sequencing of TCRbeta CDR3 regions. Held by TCRdb, this immuneACCESS table contains in-frame sequences only and omits some clones. Under half of the omission traces to an unresolved V gene where checked; the cause of the rest is unknown. The sample table lists approximately 100,000 clones, 80% to 90% of them with a count of one. 0.7% to 0.9% of the sample rests with the top ten.

The chain links TRBV7-2 with TRBJ2-5, with the D gene call left open. The material sequenced was CD4+ or CD8+ T cells sorted from blood, taken in a trial of the OX40 agonist ivuxolimab. The receptor comes from an adult with an advanced solid tumor such as melanoma, head and neck, liver or kidney cancer. DNA sequence: TGTGCCAGCAGCTTAGCGCAGCAAGAGACCCAGTACTTC. Translated, it reads CASSLAQQETQYF.